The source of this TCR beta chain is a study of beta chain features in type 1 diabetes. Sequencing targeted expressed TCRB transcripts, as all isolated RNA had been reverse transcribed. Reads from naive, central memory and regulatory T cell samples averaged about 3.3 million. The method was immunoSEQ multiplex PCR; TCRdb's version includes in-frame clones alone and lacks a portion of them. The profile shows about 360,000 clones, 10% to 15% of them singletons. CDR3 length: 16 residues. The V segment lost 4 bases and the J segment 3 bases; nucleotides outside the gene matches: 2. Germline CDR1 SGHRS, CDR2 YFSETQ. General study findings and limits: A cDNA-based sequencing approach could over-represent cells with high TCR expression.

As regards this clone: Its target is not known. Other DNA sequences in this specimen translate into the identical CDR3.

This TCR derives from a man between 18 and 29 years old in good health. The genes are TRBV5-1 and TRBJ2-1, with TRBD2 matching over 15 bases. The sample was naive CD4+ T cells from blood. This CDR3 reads CASSPGLAGGYNEQFF. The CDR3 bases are TGCGCCAGCAGCCCGGGACTAGCGGGAGGCTACAATGAGCAGTTCTTC.